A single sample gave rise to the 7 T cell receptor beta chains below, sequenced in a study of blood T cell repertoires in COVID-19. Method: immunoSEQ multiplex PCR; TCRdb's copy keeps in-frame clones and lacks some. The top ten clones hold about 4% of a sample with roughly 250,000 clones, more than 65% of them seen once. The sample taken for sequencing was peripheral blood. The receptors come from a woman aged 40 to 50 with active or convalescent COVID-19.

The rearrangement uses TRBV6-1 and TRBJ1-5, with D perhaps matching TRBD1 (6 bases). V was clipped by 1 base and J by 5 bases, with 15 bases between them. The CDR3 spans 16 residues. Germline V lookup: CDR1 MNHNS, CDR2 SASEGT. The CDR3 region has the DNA TGTGCCAGCAGTGAAGTATCGGGGGGCGGTCATCAGCCCCAGCATTTT. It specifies CASSEVSGGGHQPQHF.

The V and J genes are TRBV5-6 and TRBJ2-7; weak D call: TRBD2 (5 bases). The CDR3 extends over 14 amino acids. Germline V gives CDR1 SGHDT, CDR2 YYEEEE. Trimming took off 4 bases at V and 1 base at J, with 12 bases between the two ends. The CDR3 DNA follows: TGTGCCAGCAGCCAGGAGGTGGGGTCCTACGAGCAGTACGTC. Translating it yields CASSQEVGSYEQYV.

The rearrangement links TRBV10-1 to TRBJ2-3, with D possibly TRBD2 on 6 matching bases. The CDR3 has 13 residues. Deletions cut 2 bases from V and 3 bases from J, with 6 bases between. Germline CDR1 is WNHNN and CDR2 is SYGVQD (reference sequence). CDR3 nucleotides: TGCGCCAGCAGTGAGGGGGGGACAGATACGCAGTATTTT. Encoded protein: CASSEGGTDTQYF.

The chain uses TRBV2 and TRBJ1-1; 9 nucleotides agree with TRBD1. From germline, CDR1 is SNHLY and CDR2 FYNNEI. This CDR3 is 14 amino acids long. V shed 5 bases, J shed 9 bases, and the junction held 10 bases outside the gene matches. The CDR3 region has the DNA TGTGCCAGCAGTTTTCTCCGGGACAGGGTTAAAGCTTTCTTT. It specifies CASSFLRDRVKAFF.

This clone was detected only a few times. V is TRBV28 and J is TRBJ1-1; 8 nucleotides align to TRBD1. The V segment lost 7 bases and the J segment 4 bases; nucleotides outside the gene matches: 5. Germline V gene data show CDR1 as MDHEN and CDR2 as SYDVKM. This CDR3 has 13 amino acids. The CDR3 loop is CASIRQGFTEAFF. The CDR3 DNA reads TGTGCCAGCATTCGACAGGGGTTCACTGAAGCTTTCTTT.

CDR3 sequence: CASSQGVDQPQHF. CDR3 coding DNA: TGTGCCAGCAGTCAGGGGGTCGATCAGCCCCAGCATTTT. V and J are TRBV13 and TRBJ1-5, with 7 positions matching TRBD1. V shed 6 bases and J 5 bases; nucleotides not matched to a gene: 4. This CDR3 is built from 13 residues. Germline CDR1 PRHDT, CDR2 FYEKMQ (reference sequence).

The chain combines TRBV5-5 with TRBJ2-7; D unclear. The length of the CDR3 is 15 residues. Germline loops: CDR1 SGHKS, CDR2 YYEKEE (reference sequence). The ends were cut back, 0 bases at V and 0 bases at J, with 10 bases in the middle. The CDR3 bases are TGTGCCAGCAGCTTGGGGGCAGCAAGCTCCTACGAGCAGTACGTC. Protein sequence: CASSLGAASSYEQYV.